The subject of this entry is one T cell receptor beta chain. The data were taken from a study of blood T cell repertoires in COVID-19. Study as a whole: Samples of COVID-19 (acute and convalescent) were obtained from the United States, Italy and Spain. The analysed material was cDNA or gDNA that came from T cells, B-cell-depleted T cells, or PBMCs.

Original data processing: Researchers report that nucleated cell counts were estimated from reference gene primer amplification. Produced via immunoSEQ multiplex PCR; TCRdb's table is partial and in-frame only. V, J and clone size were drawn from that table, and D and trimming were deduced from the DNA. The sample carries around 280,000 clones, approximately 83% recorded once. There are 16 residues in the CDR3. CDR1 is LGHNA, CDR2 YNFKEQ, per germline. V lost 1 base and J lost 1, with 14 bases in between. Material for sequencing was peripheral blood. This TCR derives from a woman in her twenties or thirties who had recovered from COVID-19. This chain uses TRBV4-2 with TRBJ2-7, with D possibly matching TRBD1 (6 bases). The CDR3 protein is CASSQVNRASSYEQYF. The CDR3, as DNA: TGTGCCAGCAGCCAAGTCAACAGGGCCTCTTCCTACGAGCAGTACTTC.